These T cell receptor beta chains were read from a single sample in a study of glioma-infiltrating T cells after dendritic cell vaccination. Profiling relied on immunoSEQ multiplex PCR, and the TCRdb table lists in-frame clones only, not all of them. The sample records 75,000 to 95,000 clones, approximately 80% being singletons. The sequences come from blood, collected after dendritic cell vaccination. These receptors were obtained from a human donor with glioblastoma. CDR3s include the opening cysteine and the closing phenylalanine or tryptophan. A D gene is named only where the DNA matches it firmly.

D,J,V,CDR3
-,TRBJ1-6,TRBV7-2,CASSPRIPPLHF
-,TRBJ1-1,TRBV7-9,CASSPLATGNTEAFF
-,TRBJ2-5,TRBV5-1,CASSLAGGKKEETQYF
-,TRBJ2-3,TRBV5-6,CASSLRRVPGDF
TRBD2,TRBJ2-3,TRBV5-1,CASSFNGRGGTDTQYF
-,TRBJ1-3,TRBV12-5,CASGFSAGGNTIYF
-,TRBJ2-6,TRBV11-2,CASSLAFAGANVLTF
TRBD1,TRBJ1-5,TRBV4-1,CASSQMAGGRSNQPQHF
-,TRBJ2-5,TRBV7-7,CASSLSERGAYAETQYF
-,TRBJ1-1,TRBV19,CASSFLDRRTEAFF
-,TRBJ1-5,TRBV30,CAWSIGVRQPQHF
TRBD2,TRBJ2-7,TRBV7-2,CASSFLAGGSYEQYF
TRBD1,TRBJ2-1,TRBV19,CASSFEGANYNEQFF
-,TRBJ1-5,TRBV6-4,CASIKDGRRNQPQHF
-,TRBJ2-4,TRBV29-1,CSGRGGSSKNIQYF
-,TRBJ1-3,TRBV18,CASSPGVENTIYF
-,TRBJ1-4,TRBV29-1,CSVDNISNEKLFF
TRBD1,TRBJ1-6,TRBV19,CASSIRGTGESPLHF
-,TRBJ2-2,TRBV9,CASSRSPTEQRELFF
TRBD2,TRBJ2-1,TRBV18,CASSERGSDNEQFF
-,TRBJ1-2,TRBV19,CASTWGGNPYYGYTF
TRBD1,TRBJ1-2,TRBV4-2,CASSQEGTGGYGYTF
-,TRBJ2-2,TRBV7-2,CASSLYTGELFF
TRBD1,TRBJ2-7,TRBV6-4,CASSEPRTGIYEQYF
-,TRBJ2-1,TRBV25-1,CASSNWGEQFF
TRBD2,TRBJ2-4,TRBV4-2,CASSQEGLVPKNIQYF
TRBD1,TRBJ2-2,TRBV27,CASSFGRDRPTGELFF
TRBD2,TRBJ2-2,TRBV28,CASSYSRAGGNTGELFF
-,TRBJ1-3,TRBV6-5,CASRPQGHNTIYF